One and the same sample provided the 24 T cell receptor beta chains below, sequenced in a study of cytomegalovirus exposure and HLA in healthy donors. The study ran its PCR with 60 Vbeta and 13 Jbeta primers. The method was immunoSEQ multiplex PCR; TCRdb's version includes in-frame clones alone and lacks a portion of them. This sample has about 170,000 clones; around 83% occur once, and the top ten carry about 2%. What was sequenced was PBMCs. The receptors here all came from a young man in good health and CMV-seropositive.

The J gene is TRBJ1-2, the V gene TRBV6-5; D ambiguous. Trimming stripped 5 bases from V and 4 bases from J, with 11 bases between. From germline, CDR1 is MNHEY and CDR2 SVGAGI. This CDR3 spans 13 amino acids. The CDR3 here is CASSAEGSYGYTF. The CDR3 bases are TGTGCCAGCAGTGCGGAGGGAAGCTATGGCTACACCTTC.

Only a few counts were recorded for this clone. The gene calls are TRBV9 and TRBJ2-7, with D maybe TRBD1 (5 bases). The CDR3 sequence is 15 residues long. Trimming took off 3 bases at V and 3 bases at J, with 16 bases between the two ends. The germline V gene has CDR1 SGDLS and CDR2 YYNGEE. In DNA form, the CDR3 reads TGTGCCAGCAGCGCTGGGGCCGACAGAAGCTACGAGCAGTACTTC. Its translation: CASSAGADRSYEQYF.

This chain connects TRBV7-3 to TRBJ2-3; the match to TRBD2 covers 11 bases. Germline V gene lookup returns CDR1 SGHTA and CDR2 FQGTGA. V trimming: 5 bases; J trimming: 4 bases; junction bases outside the gene matches: 8. The CDR3 covers 16 residues. Written as DNA, the CDR3 is TGTGCCAGCAGCCTGAATAGCGGGGGGGTTTCAGATACGCAGTATTTT. Encoded protein: CASSLNSGGVSDTQYF.

This clone appeared once. The chain combines TRBV6-5 with TRBJ1-5; D perhaps matches TRBD1 (5 bases). Trimming took 6 bases from V and 1 from J, leaving 13 bases between them. Germline V gene data show CDR1 as MNHEY and CDR2 as SVGAGI. The CDR3 sequence is 15 residues long. Here the CDR3 DNA reads TGTGCCAGCAGCCTTATGGGGCCAAGCAATCAGCCCCAGCATTTT. This gives the protein CASSLMGPSNQPQHF.

The chain carries TRBV2 and TRBJ2-7, with 10 nucleotides matching TRBD1. Trimming cost V 7 bases and J 2 bases; bases outside gene matches: 5. Per germline, CDR1 SNHLY and CDR2 FYNNEI. The CDR3 runs 14 residues. The CDR3, as DNA: TGTGCCAGCAACCCGGGACAGGGGACCTACGAGCAGTACTTC. Translating gives CASNPGQGTYEQYF.

The J gene is TRBJ2-3, the V gene TRBV6-5, with 9 nucleotides matching TRBD1. Germline V gene lookup returns CDR1 MNHEY and CDR2 SVGAGI. The CDR3 has 15 residues. Trimming took 5 bases from V and 4 from J; bases not matched to a gene: 7. The CDR3 reads CASSPPGQGSDTQYF. The CDR3 region has the DNA TGTGCCAGCAGTCCACCGGGACAGGGTTCAGATACGCAGTATTTT.

This chain joins TRBV15 and TRBJ2-1; TRBD2 aligns across 7 bases. Looked up from germline, CDR1 is LNHNV and CDR2 is YYDKDF (reference sequence). With V trimmed by 0 bases and J by 0 bases, 8 bases remained unmatched. The CDR3 spans 18 residues. The CDR3 bases are TGTGCCACCAGCAGAGAGGGGAGCGGGGCCCTCTCCTACAATGAGCAGTTCTTC. It is translated as CATSREGSGALSYNEQFF.

The chain links TRBV19 to TRBJ1-1; the D gene is possibly TRBD1 (5 bases). Trimming removed 6 bases at V and 0 bases at J, with 14 bases between. Germline V gives CDR1 LNHDA, CDR2 SQIVND (reference sequence). CDR3 length equals 15 residues. This CDR3 is CASSSQGGMNTEAFF. The CDR3 nucleotides are TGTGCCAGTAGCTCGCAGGGTGGAATGAACACTGAAGCTTTCTTT. The whole variable domain, remainder taken from reference TRBV19 and TRBJ1-1, is DGGITQSPKYLFRKEGQNVTLSCEQNLNHDAMYWYRQDPGQGLRLIYYSQIVNDFQKGDIAEGYSVSREKKESFPLTVTSAQKNPTAFYLCASSSQGGMNTEAFFGQGTRLTVV.

This sequence joins TRBV28 and TRBJ2-4, with D maybe TRBD2 (7 bases). Trimming shortened V by 5 bases and J by 1 base, and 15 bases separated the two germline ends. The CDR3 has 16 amino acids. Looked up from germline, CDR1 is MDHEN and CDR2 is SYDVKM. The CDR3 loop reads CASSPRGGGAKNIQYF. The CDR3 DNA reads TGTGCCAGCAGTCCACGCGGGGGCGGGGCCAAAAACATTCAGTACTTC. Full variable domain (remainder filled in from reference TRBV28 and TRBJ2-4): DVKVTQSSRYLVKRTGEKVFLECVQDMDHENMFWYRQDPGLGLRLIYFSYDVKMKEKGDIPEGYSVSREKKERFSLILESASTNQTSMYLCASSPRGGGAKNIQYFGAGTRLSVL.

This chain uses TRBV7-2 with TRBJ1-1; 7 nucleotides align to TRBD1. The J segment lost 8 bases and the V segment lost 4 bases, leaving 7 bases of the junction unmatched. The CDR3 has 13 amino acids. CDR1 is SGHTA, CDR2 FQGNSA, per germline. CDR3: CASSSGDSSEAFF. In DNA, the CDR3 is TGTGCCAGCAGCTCGGGGGACAGTTCAGAAGCTTTCTTT.

A note on this clone: This specimen includes other DNA sequences encoding the same CDR3. The V gene is TRBV6-5, the J gene TRBJ2-7; weak D call: TRBD1 (5 bases). V was clipped by 0 bases and J by 3 bases, with 6 bases between them. The length of the CDR3 is 13 residues. Germline loops: CDR1 MNHEY, CDR2 SVGAGI. Here the CDR3 DNA reads TGTGCCAGCAGTTACTCGCAGGGCTACGAGCAGTACTTC. Its translation: CASSYSQGYEQYF.

The V call is TRBV14, the J call TRBJ1-2; D is unresolved. Trimming pared 2 bases from V and 7 bases from J, leaving 11 bases between. Looked up from germline, CDR1 is SGHDN and CDR2 is FVKESK. The CDR3 totals 13 residues. Written as DNA, the CDR3 is TGTGCCAGCAGCCAATTCGGGTCGGGTGGCTACACCTTC. Translated: CASSQFGSGGYTF.

CDR3 protein: CASSPTSGAFYEQYF. The DNA of the CDR3 is TGTGCCAGTAGTCCGACTAGCGGGGCTTTCTACGAGCAGTACTTC. V usage is TRBV19 and J usage is TRBJ2-7, with 11 bases aligning to TRBD2. Trimming cost V 5 bases and J 3 bases; bases outside gene matches: 6. The CDR3 has 15 amino acids. Germline V gene lookup returns CDR1 LNHDA and CDR2 SQIVND (reference sequence).

V gene TRBV5-4 combines with J gene TRBJ2-7, with TRBD1 matching 9 bases. There are 14 residues in the CDR3. Germline V gene sequence: CDR1 SGHNT, CDR2 YYREEE (reference sequence). Trimming took 1 base from V and 2 from J; bases not matched to a gene: 1. The CDR3 coding sequence is TGTGCCAGCAGCTTGTGGGACAGGGCCTACGAGCAGTACTTC. Amino acid sequence: CASSLWDRAYEQYF.

The V call is TRBV6-4, the J call TRBJ1-1; no definite D call. This CDR3 has 13 residues. In germline, CDR1 is MRHNA, CDR2 SNTAGT. Trimming stripped 0 bases from V and 4 bases from J, with 6 bases between. The CDR3: CASSDSQSTEAFF. The CDR3 coding sequence is TGTGCCAGCAGTGACTCACAGAGCACTGAAGCTTTCTTT.

The chain employs TRBV7-6 and TRBJ2-1; TRBD1 matches 8 bases. Germline values: CDR1 SGHVS, CDR2 FNYEAQ. CDR3 size: 15 residues. The junction had 6 bases not matched to a gene; V was cut back by 0 bases and J by 8 bases. The CDR3 protein is CASSLAEDRDYEQFF. CDR3 in DNA: TGTGCCAGCAGCTTAGCTGAGGACAGGGACTATGAGCAGTTCTTC.

About this clone: The junction differs from germline at one of its ends, possibly a read error. This chain joins TRBV15 and TRBJ2-6; D is perhaps TRBD1 (6 bases). CDR1 and CDR2 (germline): LNHNV, YYDKDF (reference sequence). The CDR3 loop spans 14 amino acids. CDR3 region: CATSPRAGANGLTF. DNA of the CDR3: TGTGCCACCAGCCCGCGCGCAGGGGCCAACGGCCTGACTTTC.

The chain combines TRBV7-9 with TRBJ1-5; maybe TRBD1 (5 bases). The CDR3 loop spans 12 amino acids. V lost 5 bases, J lost 7 bases, and 9 bases lay in between. Germline V CDR1 and CDR2: SEHNR, FQNEAQ (reference sequence). CDR3 sequence: CASSPGEQPQHF. CDR3 DNA: TGTGCCAGCAGCCCGGGGGAGCAGCCCCAGCATTTT. The entire variable domain, with the rest obtained from reference TRBV7-9 and TRBJ1-5, is as follows: DTGVSQNPRHKITKRGQNVTFRCDPISEHNRLYWYRQTLGQGPEFLTYFQNEAQLEKSRLLSDRFSAERPKGSFSTLEIQRTEQGDSAMYLCASSPGEQPQHFGDGTRLSIL.

This clone was observed a single time. This CDR3 is CASSLSTGGAKEQYF. CDR3 DNA sequence: TGTGCCAGCAGTTTAAGTACAGGGGGTGCCAAAGAGCAGTACTTC. The chain recombines TRBV27 with TRBJ2-7; 8 bases match TRBD1. The CDR3 sequence is 15 residues long. From germline, CDR1 is MNHEY and CDR2 SMNVEV (reference sequence). With V trimmed by 2 bases and J by 7 bases, 10 bases remained unmatched.

The chain recombines TRBV18 with TRBJ1-3; the match to TRBD1 covers 7 bases. With V trimmed by 3 bases and J by 0 bases, 8 bases remained unmatched. Germline V gene lookup returns CDR1 KGHSH and CDR2 LQKENI. The CDR3 spans 17 residues. CDR3 protein: CASSPQEGTVSGNTIYF. The CDR3 DNA sequence: TGTGCCAGCTCACCGCAAGAGGGGACAGTCTCTGGAAACACCATATATTTT.

This chain uses TRBV7-2 with TRBJ1-1, with a weak D call TRBD1 (6 bases). Germline V gene data show CDR1 as SGHTA and CDR2 as FQGNSA. The CDR3 is 15 amino acids. V lost 2 bases to trimming and J lost 10 bases, with 20 bases between them. CDR3 in amino acids: CASSLYGGQGRGAFF. DNA for the CDR3: TGTGCCAGCAGCTTATATGGTGGGCAGGGGAGGGGAGCTTTCTTT.

This clone was seen a single time. The V and J genes are TRBV19 and TRBJ2-5; 8 bases fit TRBD2. This CDR3 spans 16 amino acids. The junction had 8 bases not matched to a gene; V was cut back by 2 bases and J by 3 bases. The germline gives CDR1 LNHDA, CDR2 SQIVND (reference sequence). The CDR3 protein is CASSITGRGGEETQYF. As DNA, the CDR3 is TGTGCCAGTAGTATAACGGGCCGGGGGGGAGAAGAGACCCAGTACTTC.

The CDR3 loop is CASSLVGSLSYEQYF. The CDR3 DNA reads as TGTGCCAGCAGCTTAGTGGGCAGCTTGTCCTACGAGCAGTACTTC. This sequence joins TRBV7-2 and TRBJ2-7; no reliable D call. Germline V CDR1 and CDR2: SGHTA, FQGNSA. The CDR3 runs to 15 residues. Trimming stripped 1 base from V and 1 base from J, with 11 bases between.

This chain links TRBV6-5 with TRBJ1-2; a possible D gene is TRBD1 (6 bases). Germline CDR1 reads MNHEY; CDR2 reads SVGAGI. This CDR3 has 15 amino acids. The germline V and J ends were trimmed by 2 bases and 5 bases, with 15 bases remaining between them. The CDR3 DNA sequence: TGTGCCAGCAGTTACCAACAGGGTTTCGGGTATGGCTACACCTTC. As protein: CASSYQQGFGYGYTF.